This TCR beta chain was recovered during a study of T cells in Graves' hyperthyroidism and ophthalmopathy. Exclusion of a patient resulted from uncontrolled infection, other autoimmune disease, pregnancy or lactation. Source material for PBMCs was about 11 ml fresh peripheral blood. As concerns this clonotype: Its specificity is unknown.

V was clipped by 10 bases and J by 2 bases; unmatched bases: 5. Germline V CDR1 and CDR2: WNHNN, SYGVQD (reference sequence). This CDR3 contains 12 residues. General study findings and limits: Blood also showed most of the thyroid clonotypes that were expanded above 0.001.

Amplification yielded TCR beta CDR3 regions, with RNA transcripts as the source. The HTBI primer set was used in a first-round RT-PCR of the TCR CDR3. MiXCR was run by TCRdb on the multiplex PCR reads, yielding one entry per CDR3 protein. The sample carries more than 300,000 distinct CDR3 sequences, approximately 17% recorded once. Sequenced input: blood. This receptor was identified in a woman in her twenties or thirties with Graves' hyperthyroidism that later progressed to Graves' ophthalmopathy. This chain uses TRBV10-1 with TRBJ2-7; 7 positions match TRBD1. The CDR3 region has the DNA TGCGCCACCGGGGACAGTCCCTACGAGCAGTACTTC. This encodes CATGDSPYEQYF.